The clone carrying this T cell receptor (beta chain) was counted only a few times. This may come from a read error, since a much larger clone is one base off. TCRdb called the reads again in MiXCR, with one record for every CDR3 protein. Of about 250,000 distinct CDR3 sequences listed, around 30% are singletons. Germline values: CDR1 SGHDT, CDR2 YYEEEE. The CDR3 spans 16 residues. This entry is derived from a study of kidney transplant recipient with SARS-CoV-2 infection. This TCR was sampled from a young adult male patient who had COVID-19 and was a kidney transplant recipient. Some T cells may be transferred from the graft donor. The gene calls are TRBV5-6 and TRBJ1-2; perhaps TRBD1 as D (5 bases). Sample: a blood sample, taken at baseline and between days 110 and 120 from a kidney transplant recipient. The CDR3 DNA sequence: TGTACCAGCGCGACAGTCAATAGTCGAAAGACCTATGGCTACACCTTC. The encoded protein is CTSATVNSRKTYGYTF.